One and the same sample provided the 12 T cell receptor beta chains below, sequenced in a study of blood T cell repertoires in COVID-19 (dated by TCRdb to 2018 to 2021). Libraries were made using the immunoSEQ multiplex PCR assay. Drawn from immuneACCESS, this table holds only the in-frame rearrangements with V and J called that TCRdb kept. Clones are partly lost; checked studies trace under half to an unresolved V gene and leave the rest unexplained. For this sample there are around 77,000 clones; 65% to 90% appear just once. The ten largest account for roughly a tenth of the sample. Sequencing was done on a sample of peripheral blood. The receptors originated from a man in his 70s with active or convalescent COVID-19.

The chain couples TRBV28 to TRBJ1-5, with 8 bases aligning to TRBD1. The germline V gene has CDR1 MDHEN and CDR2 SYDVKM. The CDR3 is 12 residues long. V lost 10 bases and J lost 6; bases outside the gene matches: 5. The CDR3 DNA is TGTGCCACCAGGGGGCCGCTTCAGCCCCAGCATTTT. This codes for CATRGPLQPQHF. Combining the CDR3 with reference TRBV28 and TRBJ1-5 gives the whole variable domain DVKVTQSSRYLVKRTGEKVFLECVQDMDHENMFWYRQDPGLGLRLIYFSYDVKMKEKGDIPEGYSVSREKKERFSLILESASTNQTSMYLCATRGPLQPQHFGDGTRLSIL.

V usage is TRBV10-3 and J usage is TRBJ1-1, with 10 bases identical to TRBD1. Germline loops: CDR1 ENHRY, CDR2 SYGVKD. V lost 6 bases to trimming and J lost 0 bases; unmatched junction nucleotides: 1. CDR3 length: 14 residues. CDR3 in DNA: TGTGCCATCAGCGGACAGGGGGTGAACACTGAAGCTTTCTTT. Its protein product is CAISGQGVNTEAFF.

This chain uses TRBV2 with TRBJ2-4, with 7 bases identical to TRBD1. CDR3 length: 15 amino acids. Per germline, CDR1 SNHLY and CDR2 FYNNEI. The J segment lost 0 bases and the V segment lost 8 bases, leaving 7 bases of the junction unmatched. The CDR3: CASSLDRLAKNIQYF. DNA for the CDR3: TGTGCCAGCTCCCTGGACAGGCTAGCCAAAAACATTCAGTACTTC. The variable domain in full, with the rest retrieved from reference TRBV2 and TRBJ2-4, is EPEVTQTPSHQVTQMGQEVILRCVPISNHLYFYWYRQILGQKVEFLVSFYNNEISEKSEIFDDQFSVERPDGSNFTLKIRSTKLEDSAMYFCASSLDRLAKNIQYFGAGTRLSVL.

The rearrangement uses TRBV6-5 and TRBJ1-6; TRBD1 might be the D (6 bases). The CDR3 extends over 13 amino acids. Germline CDR1 reads MNHEY; CDR2 reads SVGAGI. The ends were cut back, 11 bases at V and 8 bases at J, with 16 bases in the middle. The CDR3: CAVRTESYSPLHF. The CDR3 region has the DNA TGTGCCGTAAGGACAGAGTCATATTCACCCCTCCACTTT.

The V call is TRBV6-5, the J call TRBJ2-2; the D gene is possibly TRBD1 (6 bases). V lost 4 bases and J lost 5, with 17 bases in between. Germline V gene lookup returns CDR1 MNHEY and CDR2 SVGAGI. This CDR3 comprises 16 residues. CDR3 region: CASSSQGISGTGELFF. The CDR3 DNA reads as TGTGCCAGCAGTTCACAGGGTATTTCGGGGACCGGGGAGCTGTTTTTT.

This rearrangement joins TRBV10-3 to TRBJ1-4, with 11 positions matching TRBD1. V lost 10 bases, J lost 4 bases, and 5 bases stayed unmatched. This CDR3 is 14 amino acids long. Looked up from germline, CDR1 is ENHRY and CDR2 is SYGVKD. This CDR3 reads CATGQGANNEKLFF. CDR3 sequence (DNA): TGTGCCACCGGACAGGGGGCTAATAATGAAAAACTGTTTTTT.

This sequence joins TRBV4-1 and TRBJ1-2; 8 bases fit TRBD1. V shed 1 base and J 1 base; nucleotides not matched to a gene: 2. The V gene's germline CDR1 is MGHRA and CDR2 YSYEKL. The CDR3 sequence is 15 residues long. The CDR3 coding sequence is TGCGCCAGCAGCCAAGGGACAGGGAATAACTATGGCTACACCTTC. It translates to CASSQGTGNNYGYTF.

CDR3 bases: TGTGCCAGCAACTCCAGGGCGGCTGAAGCTTTCTTT. Protein product: CASNSRAAEAFF. This chain uses TRBV28 with TRBJ1-1; TRBD1 is a possible D gene (5 bases). Germline V CDR1 and CDR2: MDHEN, SYDVKM. V was shortened by 7 bases and J by 6 bases, with 12 bases between the two germline ends. This CDR3 has 12 amino acids.

The rearrangement links TRBV20-1 to TRBJ1-5, with D possibly TRBD1 on 5 matching bases. Trimming shortened V by 3 bases and J by 5 bases, and 8 bases separated the two germline ends. Germline V gene sequence: CDR1 DFQATT, CDR2 SNEGSKA (reference sequence). The CDR3 spans 12 residues. The CDR3 DNA is TGCAGTGCTAGTTCGGGGGATCAGCCCCAGCATTTT. Residues: CSASSGDQPQHF.

This clone was counted once. The chain joins TRBV5-1 to TRBJ1-2, with D unclear. V was shortened by 0 bases and J by 7 bases, with 7 bases between the two germline ends. The CDR3 covers 12 residues. Germline-derived CDR1 and CDR2 are SGHRS and YFSETQ. DNA of the CDR3: TGCGCCAGCAGCTTGGAGCGGGGTGGCTACACCTTC. It is translated as CASSLERGGYTF. The full variable domain, with the rest looked up from reference TRBV5-1 and TRBJ1-2, is KAGVTQTPRYLIKTRGQQVTLSCSPISGHRSVSWYQQTPGQGLQFLFEYFSETQRNKGNFPGRFSGRQFSNSRSEMNVSTLELGDSALYLCASSLERGGYTFGSGTRLTVV.

The chain recombines TRBV2 with TRBJ1-2; tentative D call: TRBD1 (5 bases). Germline V lookup: CDR1 SNHLY, CDR2 FYNNEI. The CDR3 extends over 13 amino acids. V was shortened by 1 base and J by 8 bases, with 11 bases between the two germline ends. The CDR3 sequence is CASSEGGLLGYTF. In nucleotides, the CDR3 is TGTGCCAGCAGTGAAGGGGGCCTGTTGGGCTACACCTTC. The full variable domain, rest sourced from reference TRBV2 and TRBJ1-2, is EPEVTQTPSHQVTQMGQEVILRCVPISNHLYFYWYRQILGQKVEFLVSFYNNEISEKSEIFDDQFSVERPDGSNFTLKIRSTKLEDSAMYFCASSEGGLLGYTFGSGTRLTVV.

A single count supports this clone. The chain joins TRBV7-2 to TRBJ2-1, with 13 bases aligning to TRBD2. The junction had 4 bases not matched to a gene; V was cut back by 5 bases and J by 3 bases. Germline values: CDR1 SGHTA, CDR2 FQGNSA. The CDR3 covers 16 residues. The CDR3 reads CASSLLAGGLYNEQFF. For the CDR3, the DNA is TGTGCCAGCAGCCTACTAGCGGGAGGGCTCTACAATGAGCAGTTCTTC.